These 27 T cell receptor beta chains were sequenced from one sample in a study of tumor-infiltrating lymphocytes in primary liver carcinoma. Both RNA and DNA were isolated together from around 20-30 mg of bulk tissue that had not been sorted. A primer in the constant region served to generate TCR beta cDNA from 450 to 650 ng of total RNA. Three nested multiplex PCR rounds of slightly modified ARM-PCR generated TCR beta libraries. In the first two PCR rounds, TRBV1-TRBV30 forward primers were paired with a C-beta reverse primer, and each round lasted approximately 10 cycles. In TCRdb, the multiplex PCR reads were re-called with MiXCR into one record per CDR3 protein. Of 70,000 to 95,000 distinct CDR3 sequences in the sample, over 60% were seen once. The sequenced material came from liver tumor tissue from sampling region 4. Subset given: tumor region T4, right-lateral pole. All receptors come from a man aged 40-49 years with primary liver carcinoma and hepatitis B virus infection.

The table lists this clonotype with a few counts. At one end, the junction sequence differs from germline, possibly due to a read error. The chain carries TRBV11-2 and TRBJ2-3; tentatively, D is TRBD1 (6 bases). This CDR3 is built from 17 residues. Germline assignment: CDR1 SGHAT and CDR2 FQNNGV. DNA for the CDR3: TGTGCCAGCAGCTTCTATCGACAGGAGGAGGCTACAGATACGCAGTACTTT. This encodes CASSFYRQEEATDTQYF. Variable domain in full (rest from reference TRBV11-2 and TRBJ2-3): EAGVAQSPRYKIIEKRQSVAFWCNPISGHATLYWYQQILGQGPKLLIQFQNNGVVDDSQLPKDRFSAERLKGVDSTLKIQPAKLEDSAVYLCASSFYRQEEATDTQYFGPGTRLTVL.

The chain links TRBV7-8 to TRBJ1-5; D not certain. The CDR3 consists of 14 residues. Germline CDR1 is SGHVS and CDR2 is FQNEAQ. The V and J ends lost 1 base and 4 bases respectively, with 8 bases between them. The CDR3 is CASSLGDHNQPQHF. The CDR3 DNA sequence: TGTGCCAGCAGCTTAGGCGATCATAATCAGCCCCAGCATTTT.

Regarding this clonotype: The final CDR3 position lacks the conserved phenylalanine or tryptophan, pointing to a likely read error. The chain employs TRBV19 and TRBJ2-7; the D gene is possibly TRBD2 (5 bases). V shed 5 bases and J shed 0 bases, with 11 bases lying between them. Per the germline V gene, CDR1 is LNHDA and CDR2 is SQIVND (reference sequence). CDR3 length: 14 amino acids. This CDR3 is CASSSSEGSYEQYL. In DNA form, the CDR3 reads TGTGCCAGTAGTTCTAGTGAGGGCTCCTACGAGCAGTACCTC.

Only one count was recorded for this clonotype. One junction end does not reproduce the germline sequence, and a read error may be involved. The CDR3 nucleotides are TGTGTCAGCTGTAGGGAGGGCCTTTACGAGCAATACTTC. Its translation is CVSCREGLYEQYF. The rearrangement uses TRBV11-2 and TRBJ2-7, with 7 bases lining up with TRBD2. CDR1 is SGHAT and CDR2 is FQNNGV in the germline V gene. The CDR3 runs 13 residues.

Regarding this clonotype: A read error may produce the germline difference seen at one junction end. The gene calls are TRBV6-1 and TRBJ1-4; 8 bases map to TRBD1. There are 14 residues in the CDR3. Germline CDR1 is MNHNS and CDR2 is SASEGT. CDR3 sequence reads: CTSRAGQALEKLFF. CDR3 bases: TGTACCAGCAGAGCGGGACAGGCGCTAGAAAAACTGTTTTTT.

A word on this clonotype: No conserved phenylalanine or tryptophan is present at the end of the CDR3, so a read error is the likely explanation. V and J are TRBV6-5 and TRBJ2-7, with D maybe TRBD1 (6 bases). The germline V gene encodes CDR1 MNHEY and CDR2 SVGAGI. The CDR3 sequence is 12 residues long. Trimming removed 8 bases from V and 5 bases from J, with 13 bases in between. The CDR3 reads CASSDRVDEQYS. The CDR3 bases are TGTGCCAGCTCGGACAGAGTCGACGAGCAGTACTCC.

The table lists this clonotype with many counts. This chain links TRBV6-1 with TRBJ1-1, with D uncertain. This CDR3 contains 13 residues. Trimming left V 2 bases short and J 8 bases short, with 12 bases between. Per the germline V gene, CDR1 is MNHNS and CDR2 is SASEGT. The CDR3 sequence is CASSEIAMAEAFF. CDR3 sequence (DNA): TGTGCCAGCAGTGAAATCGCGATGGCCGAAGCTTTCTTT.

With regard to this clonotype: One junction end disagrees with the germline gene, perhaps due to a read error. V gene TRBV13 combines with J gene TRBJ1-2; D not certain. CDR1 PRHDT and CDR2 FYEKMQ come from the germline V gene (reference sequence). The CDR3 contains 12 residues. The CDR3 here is CVSSLSMAGYTF. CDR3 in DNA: TGTGTCAGCAGCTTAAGCATGGCGGGGTACACCTTC.

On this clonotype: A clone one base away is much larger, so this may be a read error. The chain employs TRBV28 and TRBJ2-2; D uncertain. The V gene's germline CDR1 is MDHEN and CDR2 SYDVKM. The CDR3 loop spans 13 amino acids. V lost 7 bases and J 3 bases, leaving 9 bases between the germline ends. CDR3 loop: CASIRQHTGELFF. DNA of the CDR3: TGTGCCAGCATCCGCCAACACACCGGGGAGCTGTTTTTT.

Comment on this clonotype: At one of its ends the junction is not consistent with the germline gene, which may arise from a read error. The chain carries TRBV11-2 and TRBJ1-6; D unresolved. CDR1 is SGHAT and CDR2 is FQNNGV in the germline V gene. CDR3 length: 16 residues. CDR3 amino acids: CASNPRAGLLNSPLRF. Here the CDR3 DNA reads TGCGCCAGCAACCCCCGGGCAGGCTTACTTAATTCACCCCTCCGCTTT.

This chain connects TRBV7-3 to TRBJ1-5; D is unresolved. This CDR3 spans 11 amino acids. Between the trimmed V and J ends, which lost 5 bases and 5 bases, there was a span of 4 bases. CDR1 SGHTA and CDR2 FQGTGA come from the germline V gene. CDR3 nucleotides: TGTGCCAGCAGCAACCATCAGCCCCAGCATTTT. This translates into CASSNHQPQHF.

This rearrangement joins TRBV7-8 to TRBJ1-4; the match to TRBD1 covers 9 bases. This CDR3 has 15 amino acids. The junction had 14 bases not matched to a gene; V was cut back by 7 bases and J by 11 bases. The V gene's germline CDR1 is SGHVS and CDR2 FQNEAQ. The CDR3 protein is CASNLATGGHDKLFF. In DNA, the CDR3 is TGTGCCAGCAACTTGGCGACAGGGGGTCACGACAAACTGTTTTTT.

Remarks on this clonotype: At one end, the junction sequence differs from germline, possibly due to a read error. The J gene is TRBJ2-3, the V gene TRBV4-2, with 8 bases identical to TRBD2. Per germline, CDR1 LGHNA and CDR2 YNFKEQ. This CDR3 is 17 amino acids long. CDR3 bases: TGTGCCAGTAGCCAAGAGGGAGCGGGAGAAAACACAGGTACGCTGTATTTT. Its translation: CASSQEGAGENTGTLYF.

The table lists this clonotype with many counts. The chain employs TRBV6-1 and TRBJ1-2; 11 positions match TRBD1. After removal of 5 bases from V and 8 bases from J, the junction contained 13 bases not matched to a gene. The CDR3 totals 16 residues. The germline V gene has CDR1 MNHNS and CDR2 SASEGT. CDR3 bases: TGTGCCAGCAGTTCTAGTCCCGGGACAGGGGGAGGAGGCTACACCTTC. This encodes CASSSSPGTGGGGYTF.

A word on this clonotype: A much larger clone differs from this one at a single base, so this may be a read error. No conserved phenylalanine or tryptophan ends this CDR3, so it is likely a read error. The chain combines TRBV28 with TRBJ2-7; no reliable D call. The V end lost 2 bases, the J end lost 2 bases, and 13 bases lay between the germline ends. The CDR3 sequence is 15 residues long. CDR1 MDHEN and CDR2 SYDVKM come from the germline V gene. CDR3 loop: CASSLIGRSAYEQYI. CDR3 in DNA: TGTGCCAGCAGTTTAATAGGTCGCAGTGCCTACGAGCAGTACATC.

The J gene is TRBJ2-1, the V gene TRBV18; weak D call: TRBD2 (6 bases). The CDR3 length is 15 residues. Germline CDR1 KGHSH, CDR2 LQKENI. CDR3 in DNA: TGTAGCAGCTCACCAGAGGGACTTGCTTACAATGAGCAGTTCTTC. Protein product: CSSSPEGLAYNEQFF.

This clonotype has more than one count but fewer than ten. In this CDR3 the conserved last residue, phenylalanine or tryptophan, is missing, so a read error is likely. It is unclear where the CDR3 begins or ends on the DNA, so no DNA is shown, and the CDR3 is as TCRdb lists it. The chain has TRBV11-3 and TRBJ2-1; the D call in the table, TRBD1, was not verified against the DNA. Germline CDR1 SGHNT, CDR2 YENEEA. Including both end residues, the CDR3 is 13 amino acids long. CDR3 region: CASSLVGMNERFS.

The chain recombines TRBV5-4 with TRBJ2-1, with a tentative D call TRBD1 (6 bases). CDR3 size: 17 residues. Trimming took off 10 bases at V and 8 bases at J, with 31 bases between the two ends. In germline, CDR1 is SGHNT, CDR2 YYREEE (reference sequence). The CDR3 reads CAGTRGGTDGAADEQFF. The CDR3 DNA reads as TGTGCCGGCACCCGTGGGGGCACCGACGGCGCAGCCGATGAGCAGTTCTTC.

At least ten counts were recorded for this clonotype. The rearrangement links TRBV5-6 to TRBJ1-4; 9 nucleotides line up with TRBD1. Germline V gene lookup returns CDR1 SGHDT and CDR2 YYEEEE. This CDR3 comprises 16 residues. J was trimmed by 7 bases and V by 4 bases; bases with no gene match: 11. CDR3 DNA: TGTGCCAGCAGCCCGGACACCGGGACAGGGATTGAAAAACTGTTTTTT. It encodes CASSPDTGTGIEKLFF.

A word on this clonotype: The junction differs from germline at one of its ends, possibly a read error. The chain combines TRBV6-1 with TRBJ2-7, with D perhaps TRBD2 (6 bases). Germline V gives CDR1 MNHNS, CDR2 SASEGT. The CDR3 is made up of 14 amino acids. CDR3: CASSPGLATYDQYF. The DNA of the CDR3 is TGTGCCAGCAGTCCTGGCCTAGCGACCTACGACCAGTACTTC.

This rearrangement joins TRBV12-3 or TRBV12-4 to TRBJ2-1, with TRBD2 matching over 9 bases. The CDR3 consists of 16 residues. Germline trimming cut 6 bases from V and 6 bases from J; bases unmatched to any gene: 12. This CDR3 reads CASSLSASGELNEQFF. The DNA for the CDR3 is TGTGCCAGCAGCTTATCGGCTAGCGGGGAACTCAATGAGCAGTTCTTC.

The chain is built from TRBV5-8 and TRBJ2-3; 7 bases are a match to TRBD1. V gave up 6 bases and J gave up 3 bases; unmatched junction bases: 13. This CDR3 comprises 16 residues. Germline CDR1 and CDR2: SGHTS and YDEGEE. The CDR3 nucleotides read TGTGCCAGCAACCCTGGGACAGTAACATATACAGATACGCAGTATTTT. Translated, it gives CASNPGTVTYTDTQYF. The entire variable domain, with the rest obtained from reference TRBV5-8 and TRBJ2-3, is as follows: EAGVTQSPTHLIKTRGQQATLRCSPISGHTSVYWYQQALGLGLQFLLWYDEGEERNRGNFPPRFSGRQFPNYSSELNVNALELEDSALYLCASNPGTVTYTDTQYFGPGTRLTVL.

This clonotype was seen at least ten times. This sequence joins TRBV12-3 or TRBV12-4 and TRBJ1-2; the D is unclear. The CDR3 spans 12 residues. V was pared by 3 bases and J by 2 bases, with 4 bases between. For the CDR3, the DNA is TGTGCCAGCAGTTTTCAGAACTATGGCTACACCTTC. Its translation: CASSFQNYGYTF.

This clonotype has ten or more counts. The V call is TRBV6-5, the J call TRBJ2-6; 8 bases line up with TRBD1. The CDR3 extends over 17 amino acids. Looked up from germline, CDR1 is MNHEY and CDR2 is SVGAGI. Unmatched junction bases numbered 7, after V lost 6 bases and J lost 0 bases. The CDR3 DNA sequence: TGTGCCAGCAGATTAGGACAGGGATCCTCTGGGGCCAACGTCCTGACTTTC. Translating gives CASRLGQGSSGANVLTF.

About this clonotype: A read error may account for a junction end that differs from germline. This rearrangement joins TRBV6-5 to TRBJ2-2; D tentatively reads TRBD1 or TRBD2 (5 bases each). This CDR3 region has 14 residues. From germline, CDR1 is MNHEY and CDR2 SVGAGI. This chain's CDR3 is CASSRAGHTRELSF. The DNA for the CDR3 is TGTGCCAGCAGCAGGGCAGGACACACCAGGGAGCTGTCTTTT.

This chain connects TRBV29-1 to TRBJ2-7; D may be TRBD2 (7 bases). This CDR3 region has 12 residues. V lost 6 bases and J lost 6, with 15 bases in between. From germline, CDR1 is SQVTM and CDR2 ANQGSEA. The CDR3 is CSVGNREGEQYF. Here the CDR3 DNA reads TGCAGCGTCGGGAACAGGGAGGGCGAGCAGTACTTC.

This CDR3 is CASSPGTGDEKEFF. The CDR3 DNA follows: TGCGCCAGCAGCCCCGGGACAGGGGACGAAAAAGAGTTTTTT. The J gene is TRBJ1-4, the V gene TRBV5-1; 10 bases match TRBD1. The CDR3 is made up of 14 amino acids. V was pared by 4 bases and J by 16 bases, with 13 bases of the junction left unmatched. Germline assignment: CDR1 SGHRS and CDR2 YFSETQ. The full variable domain, with the rest looked up from reference TRBV5-1 and TRBJ1-4, is KAGVTQTPRYLIKTRGQQVTLSCSPISGHRSVSWYQQTPGQGLQFLFEYFSETQRNKGNFPGRFSGRQFSNSRSEMNVSTLELGDSALYLCASSPGTGDEKEFFGSGTQLSVL.